A single sample is the source of the 3 T cell receptor beta chains below, sequenced in a study of T cells in Graves' hyperthyroidism and ophthalmopathy. It was RNA transcripts that yielded the amplified TCR beta CDR3 regions. When the TCR CDR3 underwent first-round RT-PCR, the HTBI primer set was used. TCRdb re-called the multiplex PCR reads through MiXCR, storing one row per CDR3 protein. The sample yields around 500,000 distinct CDR3 sequences, over 13% seen once. The sample consisted of blood. The receptors here all came from a woman aged 18 to 35 with Graves' hyperthyroidism.

This clonotype was seen many times. The CDR3 DNA follows: TGTGCCACCCAGGACTACGAGCAGTACTTC. Its translation: CATQDYEQYF. The J gene is TRBJ2-7, the V gene TRBV6-1, with D uncertain. V gave up 10 bases and J gave up 3 bases, with 7 bases separating them. The CDR3 runs 10 residues. Germline V CDR1 and CDR2: MNHNS, SASEGT.

This clonotype was seen repeatedly, ten times or more. The chain combines TRBV7-9 with TRBJ1-1; maybe TRBD1 (6 bases). The CDR3 is 13 amino acids. V dropped 6 bases and J dropped 5 bases, with 13 bases sitting between them. CDR1 is SEHNR and CDR2 is FQNEAQ in the germline V gene (reference sequence). This CDR3 is CASSSEGGTEAFF. The CDR3 DNA sequence: TGTGCCAGCAGTTCCGAGGGGGGGACTGAAGCTTTCTTT.

This clonotype was counted ten times or more. The chain carries TRBV5-1 and TRBJ2-3; tentatively, D is TRBD2 (6 bases). Germline CDR1 reads SGHRS; CDR2 reads YFSETQ. The CDR3 spans 14 residues. V lost 5 bases and J lost 5, with 15 bases in between. The CDR3 DNA follows: TGCGCCAGCAGTTTCCGGGGAGGCGGAGATACGCAGTATTTT. Translating gives CASSFRGGGDTQYF.